These 16 T cell receptor beta chains originate from one sample sequenced in a study of OX40 agonist ivuxolimab in advanced cancers. The protocol was immunoSEQ multiplex PCR, while the TCRdb copy is restricted to in-frame clones and leaves out a portion. Of roughly 40,000 clones in the sample, approximately 75% were seen once. The sequences come from CD4+ or CD8+ T cells sorted from blood, collected in a trial of the OX40 agonist ivuxolimab. The origin of the receptors is an adult with an advanced solid tumor such as melanoma, head and neck, liver or kidney cancer.

The rearrangement uses TRBV7-2 and TRBJ2-1; possible D gene TRBD2, 6 bases. CDR1 SGHTA and CDR2 FQGNSA come from the germline V gene. This CDR3 is built from 14 residues. V lost 2 bases, J lost 15 bases, and 20 bases lay in between. CDR3 in DNA: TGTGCCAGCAGCTTATCCGGGAGTGGGTTAGAACGGTTCTTC. Protein product: CASSLSGSGLERFF. The entire variable domain, with the rest obtained from reference TRBV7-2 and TRBJ2-1, is as follows: GAGVSQSPSNKVTEKGKDVELRCDPISGHTALYWYRQSLGQGLEFLIYFQGNSAPDKSGLPSDRFSAERTGGSVSTLTIQRTQQEDSAVYLCASSLSGSGLERFFGPGTRLTVL.

This chain links TRBV30 with TRBJ2-3, with 10 nucleotides matching TRBD1. With 7 bases clipped from V and 2 bases from J, the junction kept 9 bases outside the gene matches. From germline, CDR1 is GTSNPN and CDR2 SVGIG (reference sequence). This CDR3 contains 15 residues. The CDR3 reads CASSTGTGVTDTQYF. The CDR3 DNA reads TGTGCCTCGTCTACCGGGACAGGGGTCACAGATACGCAGTATTTT.

The rearrangement links TRBV11-3 to TRBJ2-7; D not resolved. V lost 4 bases to trimming and J lost 5 bases, with 9 bases between them. Germline V gene sequence: CDR1 SGHNT, CDR2 YENEEA. CDR3 length: 12 amino acids. The CDR3 DNA follows: TGTGCCAGCAGCTCCGGAACTGACGAGCAGTACGTC. Its protein product is CASSSGTDEQYV.

The rearrangement links TRBV9 to TRBJ2-3; 8 bases agree with TRBD2. V shed 4 bases, J shed 1 base, and the junction held 5 bases outside the gene matches. This CDR3 is built from 15 residues. Germline CDR1 reads SGDLS; CDR2 reads YYNGEE. The CDR3 is CASSSREGGTDTQYF. CDR3 nucleotides: TGTGCCAGCAGCTCCCGGGAGGGCGGCACAGATACGCAGTATTTT.

V and J are TRBV6-1 and TRBJ2-7; D is ambiguous. Germline V gives CDR1 MNHNS, CDR2 SASEGT. There are 12 residues in the CDR3. Trimming took 4 bases from V and 4 from J, leaving 8 bases between them. The DNA of the CDR3 is TGTGCCAGCAGTGTAACTAAGTACGAGCAGTACTTC. Translation gives CASSVTKYEQYF.

Only one count was recorded for this clone. The chain recombines TRBV19 with TRBJ2-1; 11 positions agree with TRBD2. CDR1 and CDR2 from the germline V gene are LNHDA and SQIVND (reference sequence). This CDR3 is 15 amino acids long. V lost 3 bases, J lost 9 bases, and 7 bases stayed unmatched. The CDR3 region is CASSILASGRSEQFF. As DNA, the CDR3 is TGTGCCAGTAGTATTCTGGCTAGCGGGAGGAGTGAGCAGTTCTTC.

The chain is built from TRBV7-8 and TRBJ1-2, with 7 bases matching TRBD1. Germline V gene sequence: CDR1 SGHVS, CDR2 FQNEAQ. Trimming took 1 base from V and 2 from J; bases not matched to a gene: 7. This CDR3 comprises 16 residues. The CDR3 reads CASSLGGQLGNYGYTF. CDR3 coding DNA: TGTGCCAGCAGCTTAGGGGGACAGCTCGGCAACTATGGCTACACCTTC.

This chain uses TRBV7-9 with TRBJ2-3; 7 positions agree with TRBD1. V was pared by 4 bases and J by 0 bases, with 4 bases of the junction left unmatched. CDR1 is SEHNR, CDR2 FQNEAQ, per germline (reference sequence). CDR3 length equals 15 residues. The CDR3 reads CASSSPTGSTDTQYF. The CDR3 nucleotides read TGTGCCAGCAGCTCCCCGACAGGGAGCACAGATACGCAGTATTTT.

This sequence joins TRBV7-8 and TRBJ2-5; the D is unclear. The DNA end is a closer match to TRBJ2-7, so the J assignment may be wrong. From germline, CDR1 is SGHVS and CDR2 FQNEAQ. There are 13 residues in the CDR3. CDR3 residues: CASSLRQEYEQYF. CDR3 bases: TGTGCCAGCAGCTTAAGACAAGAATACGAGCAGTACTTC.

CDR3 coding DNA: TGTGCCAGCAGCTTGTGGGTCGCTGAAGCTTTCTTT. Translating it yields CASSLWVAEAFF. This chain joins TRBV5-6 and TRBJ1-1, with D hard to call. Between the trimmed V and J ends, which lost 1 base and 6 bases, there was a span of 7 bases. Germline V gene sequence: CDR1 SGHDT, CDR2 YYEEEE. The CDR3 loop spans 12 amino acids.

The genes are TRBV7-7 and TRBJ2-7, with 8 bases aligning to TRBD2. CDR1 is SSHAT and CDR2 is FNYEAQ in the germline V gene (reference sequence). The CDR3 is 14 residues long. CDR3 nucleotide sequence: TGTGCTAGCGGGCCGGGAGGGTGCGCCTACGAGCAGTACGTC. Amino acids: CASGPGGCAYEQYV.

V is TRBV30 and J is TRBJ1-1; D ambiguous. Germline V gene sequence: CDR1 GTSNPN, CDR2 SVGIG (reference sequence). The CDR3 spans 13 residues. Trimming took 1 base from V and 3 from J, leaving 9 bases between them. The DNA of the CDR3 is TGTGCCTGGAGTGCCAAGGCGGACACTGAAGCTTTCTTT. It translates to CAWSAKADTEAFF.

The chain links TRBV9 to TRBJ2-5, with D possibly called TRBD1 or TRBD2 (5 bases each). The CDR3 is made up of 15 amino acids. Trimming stripped 4 bases from V and 3 bases from J, with 16 bases between. The V gene's germline CDR1 is SGDLS and CDR2 YYNGEE. CDR3 bases: TGTGCCAGCAGCCTTCCCGGGACCTTAAAAGAGACCCAGTACTTC. Residues: CASSLPGTLKETQYF. Looking up the rest from reference TRBV9 and TRBJ2-5 gives the full variable domain: DSGVTQTPKHLITATGQRVTLRCSPRSGDLSVYWYQQSLDQGLQFLIQYYNGEERAKGNILERFSAQQFPDLHSELNLSSLELGDSALYFCASSLPGTLKETQYFGPGTRLLVL.

The chain is built from TRBV5-1 and TRBJ2-1; 8 nucleotides line up with TRBD2. With V trimmed by 0 bases and J by 6 bases, 8 bases remained unmatched. CDR1 is SGHRS and CDR2 is YFSETQ in the germline V gene. The CDR3 spans 16 residues. CDR3 sequence reads: CASSLVSGGPSNEQFF. The CDR3 bases are TGCGCCAGCAGCTTGGTTTCGGGAGGGCCGAGCAATGAGCAGTTCTTC.

The sample holds one count of this clone. The V gene is TRBV7-3, the J gene TRBJ2-1; 8 bases match TRBD2. Looked up from germline, CDR1 is SGHTA and CDR2 is FQGTGA. The CDR3 runs to 15 residues. After removal of 2 bases from V and 8 bases from J, the junction contained 8 bases not matched to a gene. CDR3 nucleotide sequence: TGTGCCAGCAGCTTAGGGTCTAGCGGGCTGGATGAGCAGTTCTTC. Translating it yields CASSLGSSGLDEQFF.

V usage is TRBV7-9 and J usage is TRBJ2-1, with TRBD2 matching 9 bases. V shed 2 bases and J 8 bases; nucleotides not matched to a gene: 7. The CDR3 length is 15 residues. The V gene's germline CDR1 is SEHNR and CDR2 FQNEAQ (reference sequence). The CDR3 DNA sequence: TGTGCCAGCAGCTTATTCGGCGGGAGGGAATATGAGCAGTTCTTC. It codes for CASSLFGGREYEQFF.